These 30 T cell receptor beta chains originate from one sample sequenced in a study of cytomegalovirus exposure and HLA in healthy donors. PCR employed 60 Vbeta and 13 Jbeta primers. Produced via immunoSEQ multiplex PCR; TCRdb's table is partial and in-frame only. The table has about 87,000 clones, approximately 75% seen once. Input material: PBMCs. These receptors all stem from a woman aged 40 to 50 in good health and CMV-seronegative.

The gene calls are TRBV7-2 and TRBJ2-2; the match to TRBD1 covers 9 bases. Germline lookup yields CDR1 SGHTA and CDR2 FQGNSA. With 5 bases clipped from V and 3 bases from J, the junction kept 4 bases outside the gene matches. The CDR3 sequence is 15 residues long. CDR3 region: CASSRDRADTGELFF. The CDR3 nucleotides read TGTGCCAGCAGCCGGGACAGGGCCGACACCGGGGAGCTGTTTTTT.

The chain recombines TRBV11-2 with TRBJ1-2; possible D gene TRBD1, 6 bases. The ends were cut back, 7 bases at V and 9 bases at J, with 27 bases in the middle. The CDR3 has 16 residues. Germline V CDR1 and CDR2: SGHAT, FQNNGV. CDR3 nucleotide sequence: TGTGCCAGCAACCACCCCGCCCGTGGCAGGGGAGATAGCTACACCTTC. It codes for CASNHPARGRGDSYTF.

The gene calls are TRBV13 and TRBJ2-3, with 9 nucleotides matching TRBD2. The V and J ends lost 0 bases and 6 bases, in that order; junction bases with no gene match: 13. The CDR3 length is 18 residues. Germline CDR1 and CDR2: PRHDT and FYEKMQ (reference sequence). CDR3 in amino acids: CASSLGDFMAGGRDTQYF. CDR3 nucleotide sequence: TGTGCCAGCAGCTTAGGCGACTTTATGGCGGGGGGGCGGGATACGCAGTATTTT.

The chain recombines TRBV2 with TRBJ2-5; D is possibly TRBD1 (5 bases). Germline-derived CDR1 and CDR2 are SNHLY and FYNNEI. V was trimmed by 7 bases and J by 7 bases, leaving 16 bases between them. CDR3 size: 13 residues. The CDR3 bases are TGTGCCAGCATGGGGCCATCAGTAATGACCCAGTACTTC. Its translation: CASMGPSVMTQYF.

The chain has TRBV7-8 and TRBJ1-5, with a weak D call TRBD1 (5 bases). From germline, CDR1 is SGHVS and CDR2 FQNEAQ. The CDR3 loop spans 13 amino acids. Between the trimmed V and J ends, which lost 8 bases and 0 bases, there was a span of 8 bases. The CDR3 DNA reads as TGTGCCAGCCGCGGGGGTAGCAATCAGCCCCAGCATTTT. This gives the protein CASRGGSNQPQHF.

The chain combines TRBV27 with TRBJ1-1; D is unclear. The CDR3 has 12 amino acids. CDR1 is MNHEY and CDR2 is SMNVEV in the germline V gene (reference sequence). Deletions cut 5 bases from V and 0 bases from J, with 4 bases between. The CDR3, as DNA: TGTGCCAGCAGTCGAGTGAACACTGAAGCTTTCTTT. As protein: CASSRVNTEAFF.

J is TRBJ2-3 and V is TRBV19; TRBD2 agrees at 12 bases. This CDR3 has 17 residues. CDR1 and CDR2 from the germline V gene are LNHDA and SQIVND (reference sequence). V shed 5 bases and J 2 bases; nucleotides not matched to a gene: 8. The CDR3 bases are TGTGCCAGTAGTTCCACCGGGACTAGCGGGTACACAGATACGCAGTATTTT. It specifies CASSSTGTSGYTDTQYF.

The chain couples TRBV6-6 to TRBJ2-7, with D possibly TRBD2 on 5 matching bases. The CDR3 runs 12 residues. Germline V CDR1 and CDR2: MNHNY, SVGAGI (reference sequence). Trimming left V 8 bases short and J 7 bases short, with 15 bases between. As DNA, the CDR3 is TGTGCCAGCCACCGAGGGTCGGGTGAGCAGTACTTC. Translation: CASHRGSGEQYF.

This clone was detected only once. CDR3 loop: CASSLRAGYEQYF. DNA of the CDR3: TGTGCCAGCAGCCTACGGGCGGGTTACGAGCAGTACTTC. J is TRBJ2-7 and V is TRBV11-3, with D perhaps matching TRBD2 (5 bases). The germline V and J ends were trimmed by 5 bases and 4 bases, with 12 bases remaining between them. Germline values: CDR1 SGHNT, CDR2 YENEEA. The CDR3 covers 13 residues.

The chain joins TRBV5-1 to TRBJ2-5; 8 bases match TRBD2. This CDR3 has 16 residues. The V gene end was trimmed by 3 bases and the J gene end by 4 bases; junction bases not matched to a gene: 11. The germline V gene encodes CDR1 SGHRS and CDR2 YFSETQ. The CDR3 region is CASSSLSTSASETQYF. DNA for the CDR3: TGCGCCAGCAGCTCGCTGTCGACTAGCGCCTCAGAGACCCAGTACTTC.

The CDR3 DNA reads as TGTGCCAGCAGCTTAGTCCAGGGTGTGTACAATGAGCAGTTCTTC. As protein: CASSLVQGVYNEQFF. The chain uses TRBV7-9 and TRBJ2-1; tentatively, D is TRBD1 (5 bases). In germline, CDR1 is SEHNR, CDR2 FQNEAQ (reference sequence). CDR3 size: 15 residues. With 1 base removed from V and 4 bases from J, the gap between germline ends came to 11 bases.

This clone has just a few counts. The chain's CDR3 is CASSFSRGNTEAFF. CDR3 bases: TGCGCCAGCAGCTTTTCTCGGGGAAACACTGAAGCTTTCTTT. The chain joins TRBV5-1 to TRBJ1-1; D ambiguous. Trimming took 2 bases from V and 2 from J, leaving 10 bases between them. The CDR3 extends over 14 amino acids. In germline, CDR1 is SGHRS, CDR2 YFSETQ.

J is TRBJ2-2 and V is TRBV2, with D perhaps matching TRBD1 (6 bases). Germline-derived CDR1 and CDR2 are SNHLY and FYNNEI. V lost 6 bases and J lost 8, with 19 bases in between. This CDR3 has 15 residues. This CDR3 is CASSFQGIGGGELFF. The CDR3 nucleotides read TGTGCCAGCAGCTTCCAGGGGATAGGTGGTGGGGAGCTGTTTTTT.

The CDR3 DNA is TGTGCCACCAGCGCGGACAGGGGGGATAGTCCTGGGGCCAACGTCCTGACTTTC. Its translation: CATSADRGDSPGANVLTF. The chain recombines TRBV15 with TRBJ2-6, with 10 bases fitting TRBD1. This CDR3 comprises 18 residues. V trimming: 5 bases; J trimming: 2 bases; junction bases outside the gene matches: 9. Germline V gene lookup returns CDR1 LNHNV and CDR2 YYDKDF (reference sequence).

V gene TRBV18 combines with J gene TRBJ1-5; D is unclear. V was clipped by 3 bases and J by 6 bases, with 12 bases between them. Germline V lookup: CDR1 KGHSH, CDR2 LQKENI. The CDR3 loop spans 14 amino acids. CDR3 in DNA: TGTGCCAGCTCACCCGGGAGGTTAGGTCAGCCCCAGCATTTT. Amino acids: CASSPGRLGQPQHF.

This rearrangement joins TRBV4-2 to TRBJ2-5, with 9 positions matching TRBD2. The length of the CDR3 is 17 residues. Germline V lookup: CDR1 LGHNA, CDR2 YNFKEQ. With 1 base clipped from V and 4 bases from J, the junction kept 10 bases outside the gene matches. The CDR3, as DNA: TGTGCCAGCAGCCAAGTGAAAGGCGGCGGGGGGGCAGAGACCCAGTACTTC. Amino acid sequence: CASSQVKGGGGAETQYF.

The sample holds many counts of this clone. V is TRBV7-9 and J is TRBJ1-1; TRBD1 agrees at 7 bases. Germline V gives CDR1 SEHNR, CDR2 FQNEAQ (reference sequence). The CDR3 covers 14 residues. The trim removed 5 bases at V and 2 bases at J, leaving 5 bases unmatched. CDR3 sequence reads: CASSGGTANTEAFF. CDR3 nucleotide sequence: TGTGCCAGCAGCGGCGGGACAGCCAACACTGAAGCTTTCTTT.

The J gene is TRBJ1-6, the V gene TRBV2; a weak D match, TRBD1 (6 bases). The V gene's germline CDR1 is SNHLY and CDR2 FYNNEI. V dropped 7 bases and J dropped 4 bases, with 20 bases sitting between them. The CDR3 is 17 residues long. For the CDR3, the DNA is TGTGCCAGCACCCTCAGGGGTGTGTCTGATTATAATTCACCCCTCCACTTT. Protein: CASTLRGVSDYNSPLHF.

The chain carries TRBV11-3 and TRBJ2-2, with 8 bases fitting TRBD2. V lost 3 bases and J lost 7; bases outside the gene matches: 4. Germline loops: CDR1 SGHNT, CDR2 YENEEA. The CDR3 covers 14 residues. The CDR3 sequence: CASSFGGANGELFF. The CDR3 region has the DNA TGTGCCAGCAGCTTCGGGGGGGCTAACGGGGAGCTGTTTTTT. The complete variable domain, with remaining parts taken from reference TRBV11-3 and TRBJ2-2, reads EAGVVQSPRYKIIEKKQPVAFWCNPISGHNTLYWYLQNLGQGPELLIRYENEEAVDDSQLPKDRFSAERLKGVDSTLKIQPAELGDSAVYLCASSFGGANGELFFGEGSRLTVL.

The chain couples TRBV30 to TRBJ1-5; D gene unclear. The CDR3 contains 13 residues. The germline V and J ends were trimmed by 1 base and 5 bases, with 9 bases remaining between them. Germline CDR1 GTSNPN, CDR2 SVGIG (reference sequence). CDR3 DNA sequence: TGTGCCTGGAGTGCGGGAAGGGATCAGCCCCAGCATTTT. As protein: CAWSAGRDQPQHF.

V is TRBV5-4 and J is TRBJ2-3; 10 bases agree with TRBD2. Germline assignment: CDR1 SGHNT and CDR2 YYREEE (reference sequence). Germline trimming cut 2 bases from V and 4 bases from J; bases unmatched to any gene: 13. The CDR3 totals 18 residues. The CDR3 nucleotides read TGTGCCAGCAGCTTCCGAGCGGGGGGGCAGTGGTCACCAGATACGCAGTATTTT. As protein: CASSFRAGGQWSPDTQYF.

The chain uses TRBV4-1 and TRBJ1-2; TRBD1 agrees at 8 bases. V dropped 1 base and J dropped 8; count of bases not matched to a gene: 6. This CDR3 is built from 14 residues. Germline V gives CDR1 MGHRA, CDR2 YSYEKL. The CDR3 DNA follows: TGCGCCAGCAGCCAAGCAGGGGGCGGGTTGGGCTACACCTTC. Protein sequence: CASSQAGGGLGYTF.

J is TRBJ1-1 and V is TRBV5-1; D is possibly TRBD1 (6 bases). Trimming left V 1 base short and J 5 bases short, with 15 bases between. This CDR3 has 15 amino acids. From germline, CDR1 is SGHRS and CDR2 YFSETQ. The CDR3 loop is CASSLQQGVWTEAFF. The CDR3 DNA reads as TGCGCCAGCAGCTTGCAACAGGGCGTTTGGACTGAAGCTTTCTTT.

The CDR3 loop is CASSLGQGHTDTQYF. The DNA of the CDR3 is TGTGCCAGCAGCCTGGGGCAGGGACACACAGATACGCAGTATTTT. V usage is TRBV5-8 and J usage is TRBJ2-3, with D perhaps matching TRBD1 (6 bases). The CDR3 consists of 15 residues. Germline V gene sequence: CDR1 SGHTS, CDR2 YDEGEE. Trimming stripped 4 bases from V and 2 bases from J, with 14 bases between.

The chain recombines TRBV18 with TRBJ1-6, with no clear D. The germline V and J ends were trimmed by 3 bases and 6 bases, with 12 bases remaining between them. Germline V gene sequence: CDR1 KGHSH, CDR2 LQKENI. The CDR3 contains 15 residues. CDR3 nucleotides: TGTGCCAGCTCACCCCGGGTAGATCCTAATTCACCCCTCCACTTT. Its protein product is CASSPRVDPNSPLHF.

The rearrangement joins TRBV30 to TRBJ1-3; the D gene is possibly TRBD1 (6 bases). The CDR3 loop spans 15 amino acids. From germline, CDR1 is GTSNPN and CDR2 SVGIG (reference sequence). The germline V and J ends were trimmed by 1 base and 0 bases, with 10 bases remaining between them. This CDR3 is CAWSGVRGSGNTIYF. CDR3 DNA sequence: TGTGCCTGGAGTGGGGTCAGGGGCTCTGGAAACACCATATATTTT.

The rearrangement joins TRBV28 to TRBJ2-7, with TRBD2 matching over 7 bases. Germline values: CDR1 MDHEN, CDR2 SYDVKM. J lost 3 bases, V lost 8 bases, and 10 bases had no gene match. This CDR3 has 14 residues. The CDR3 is CASVKRGGGYEQYF. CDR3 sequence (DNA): TGTGCCAGCGTTAAGAGGGGCGGGGGCTACGAGCAGTACTTC.

The CDR3 loop is CASSLEMTITEAFF. In DNA, the CDR3 is TGCGCCAGCAGCTTAGAGATGACAATCACTGAAGCTTTCTTT. The chain combines TRBV5-1 with TRBJ1-1; unclear D gene. Germline lookup yields CDR1 SGHRS and CDR2 YFSETQ. The CDR3 has 14 amino acids. The V end was cut by 2 bases, the J end by 4 bases, with 12 bases between.

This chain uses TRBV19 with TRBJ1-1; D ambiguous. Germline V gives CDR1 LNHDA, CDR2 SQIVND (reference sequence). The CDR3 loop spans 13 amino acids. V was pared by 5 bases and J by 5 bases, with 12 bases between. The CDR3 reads CASSASTVTEAFF. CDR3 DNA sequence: TGTGCCAGTAGTGCGAGCACAGTGACTGAAGCTTTCTTT.

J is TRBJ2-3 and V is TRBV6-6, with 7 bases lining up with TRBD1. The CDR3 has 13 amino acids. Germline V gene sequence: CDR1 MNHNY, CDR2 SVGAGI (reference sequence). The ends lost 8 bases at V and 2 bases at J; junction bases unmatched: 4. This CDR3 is CASEGQNTDTQYF. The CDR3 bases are TGTGCCAGCGAGGGACAGAACACAGATACGCAGTATTTT.